This is a list of T cell receptor beta chains from one sample in a study of metastatic and nonmetastatic thyroid tumors. TCRdb used MiXCR to call clones anew from the PCR reads. The sample yields about 53,000 clones, about 20% seen once. The source material was blood. All receptors come from a female donor with papillary thyroid cancer or a benign thyroid nodule (not recorded which). Some clones in this sample may be carry-over from other donors' samples. Both conserved end residues are part of each CDR3. D genes are given only for firm matches. Size values are once, few and many counts, or a class for expanded clones, and some rows have none.

clone_size d_call j_call v_call cdr3_aa cdr3_nt
. TRBD2 TRBJ2-5 TRBV4-1 CASSQIAGQETQYF TGCGCCAGCAGCCAAATAGCGGGGCAAGAGACCCAGTACTTC
many . TRBJ2-1 TRBV6-4 CASSDGGLDYNEQFF TGTGCCAGCAGTGACGGAGGGCTCGACTACAATGAGCAGTTCTTC
many . TRBJ1-2 TRBV10-3 CAISEREDGYTF TGTGCCATCAGTGAGAGGGAGGATGGCTACACCTTC
. . TRBJ2-2 TRBV18 CASSPQKGGDTGELFF TGTGCCAGCTCACCACAGAAAGGGGGAGACACCGGGGAGCTGTTTTTT
. TRBD2 TRBJ2-3 TRBV18 CASSLAGDTDTQYF TGTGCCAGCTCACTAGCGGGCGACACAGATACGCAGTATTTT
many . TRBJ1-1 TRBV27 CASTSIGDTEAFF TGTGCCAGCACCAGTATAGGGGACACTGAAGCTTTCTTT
many . TRBJ1-5 TRBV11-2 CASSPKKTRRSNQPQHF TGTGCCAGCAGCCCGAAAAAGACAAGAAGGAGCAATCAGCCCCAGCATTTT
many . TRBJ2-3 TRBV6-1 CASSVFGDTQYF TGTGCCAGCAGTGTTTTCGGAGATACGCAGTATTTT
many TRBD1 TRBJ1-3 TRBV5-1 CASSGSQGGGNTIYF TGCGCCAGCAGCGGGTCGCAGGGGGGTGGAAACACCATATATTTT
many TRBD2 TRBJ2-5 TRBV2 CASHKGEAGGVETQYF TGTGCCAGCCATAAGGGGGAAGCGGGAGGTGTAGAGACCCAGTACTTC
many . TRBJ2-3 TRBV29-1 CSADATADTQYF TGCAGCGCTGACGCCACGGCAGATACGCAGTATTTT
many . TRBJ1-1 TRBV28 CASRSTEAFF TGTGCCAGCCGGTCCACTGAAGCTTTCTTT
. . TRBJ2-3 TRBV4-2 CAISPVLSTDTQYF TGTGCCATCAGCCCGGTACTCAGCACAGATACGCAGTATTTT
medium-sized TRBD1 TRBJ1-2 TRBV2 CASRTTGMSDYGYTF TGTGCCAGCAGAACGACAGGGATGAGTGACTATGGCTACACCTTC
many . TRBJ1-1 TRBV6-1 CASSARVNTEAFF TGTGCCAGCAGTGCGCGAGTGAACACTGAAGCTTTCTTT
many . TRBJ1-4 TRBV6-1 CAIGRTLREKLFF TGTGCCATCGGACGGACTTTACGTGAAAAACTGTTTTTT
. TRBD2 TRBJ2-7 TRBV5-1 CASSVWTSGHYEQYF TGCGCCAGCAGCGTCTGGACTAGCGGGCATTACGAGCAGTACTTC
. TRBD1 TRBJ2-7 TRBV11-2 CASSPTPTGTGDNEQYF TGTGCCAGCAGCCCAACCCCGACCGGGACAGGGGACAACGAGCAGTACTTC
many TRBD1 TRBJ2-3 TRBV6-5 CASSYWGQVGYTQYF TGTGCCAGCAGTTACTGGGGACAGGTTGGGTATACGCAGTATTTT
many . TRBJ2-2 TRBV19 CAIAGTGELFF TGTGCCATTGCAGGCACCGGGGAGCTGTTTTTT
many . TRBJ2-5 TRBV28 CASSAPDRSGETQYF TGTGCCAGCTCTGCGCCCGACAGGAGTGGGGAGACCCAGTACTTC
many TRBD2 TRBJ2-7 TRBV9 CASSVGLGRGFEQYF TGTGCCAGCAGCGTGGGACTAGGGAGAGGGTTCGAGCAGTACTTC
. TRBD2 TRBJ2-7 TRBV20-1 CSGGTLYEQYF TGTAGCGGGGGGACCCTCTACGAGCAGTACTTC
many . TRBJ2-6 TRBV5-1 CASSLAVQYSGANVLTF TGCGCCAGCAGCTTGGCGGTTCAGTACTCTGGGGCCAACGTCCTGACTTTC